Included here is one T cell receptor beta chain sequence, with context. The antigen remains undetermined. CDR3 length: 13 amino acids. The V end was cut by 1 base, the J end by 5 bases, with 9 bases between. From germline, CDR1 is SGHAT and CDR2 FQNNGV. These data originate in a study of PD-1 blockade in classical Hodgkin lymphoma. Whole-study context: Each patient was given nivolumab 3 mg/kg through a vein every 2 weeks.

Study observations and caveats: In CD4+ cells, TCR diversity went up significantly by C4D1, but in CD8+ cells it did not. Reported findings placed baseline TCR diversity lower in newly diagnosed patients (compared with healthy donors).

Time point indicated: cycle 4 day 1 (C4D1), after less than seven weeks of nivolumab. Each patient relapsed following autologous stem cell transplantation, and prior brentuximab vedotin exposure differed. Profiled with immunoSEQ multiplex PCR; TCRdb holds only in-frame clones, not every one. Of about 47,000 clones in the sample, approximately 80% were seen once. The TCR comes from a human donor with classical Hodgkin lymphoma. The sample in question was peripheral blood mononuclear cells (PBMCs), obtained before the fourth cycle of nivolumab. The chain uses TRBV11-2 and TRBJ2-7; D remains unclear. The CDR3 DNA is TGTGCCAGCAGCTTAGTTGTTGGCAACGAGCAGTACTTC. It encodes CASSLVVGNEQYF. The complete variable domain, with remaining parts taken from reference TRBV11-2 and TRBJ2-7, reads EAGVAQSPRYKIIEKRQSVAFWCNPISGHATLYWYQQILGQGPKLLIQFQNNGVVDDSQLPKDRFSAERLKGVDSTLKIQPAKLEDSAVYLCASSLVVGNEQYFGPGTRLTVT.